This T cell receptor (beta chain) was recovered during a study of response to subunit inactivated influenza vaccine. Study-level findings and limits: Authors suggested few new T cells are recruited by each seasonal influenza vaccination.

TCRdb fed the RT-PCR reads into MiXCR, producing one record per CDR3 protein. In the table there are more than 150,000 distinct CDR3 sequences, roughly 10% of which are singletons. The V gene's germline CDR1 is LGHNA and CDR2 YSLEER. The V end lost 3 bases, the J end lost 9 bases, and 18 bases lay between the germline ends. CDR3 length equals 16 residues. In its sample, this clonotype was seen a few times. Its antigen is unknown. The origin of this receptor is a man between 45 and 75 years old who received an inactivated influenza vaccine. The chain is built from TRBV4-3 and TRBJ1-6; tentative D call: TRBD1 (5 bases). Sequencing was performed on CD8+ T cells sorted from PBMCs, taken less than 25 months after vaccination. CDR3 loop: CASSQIKARDTSPLHF. CDR3 bases: TGCGCCAGCAGCCAGATTAAAGCCAGGGATACTTCACCCCTCCACTTT.